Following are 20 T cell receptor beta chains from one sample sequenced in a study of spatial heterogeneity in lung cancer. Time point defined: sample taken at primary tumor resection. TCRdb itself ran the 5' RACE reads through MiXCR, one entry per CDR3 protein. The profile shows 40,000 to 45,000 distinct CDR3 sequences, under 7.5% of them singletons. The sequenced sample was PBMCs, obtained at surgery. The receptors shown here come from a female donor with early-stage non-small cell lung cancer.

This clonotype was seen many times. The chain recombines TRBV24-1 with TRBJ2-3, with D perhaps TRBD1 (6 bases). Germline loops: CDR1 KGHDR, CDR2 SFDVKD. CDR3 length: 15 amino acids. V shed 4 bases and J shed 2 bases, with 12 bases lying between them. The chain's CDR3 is CATSEADSATDTQYF. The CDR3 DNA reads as TGTGCCACCAGTGAGGCGGACAGCGCCACAGATACGCAGTATTTT.

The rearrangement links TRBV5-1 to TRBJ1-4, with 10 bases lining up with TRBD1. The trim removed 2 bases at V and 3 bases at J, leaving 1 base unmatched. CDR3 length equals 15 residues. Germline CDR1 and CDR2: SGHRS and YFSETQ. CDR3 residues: CASSFGTGANEKLFF. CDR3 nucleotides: TGCGCCAGCAGCTTCGGGACAGGGGCTAATGAAAAACTGTTTTTT.

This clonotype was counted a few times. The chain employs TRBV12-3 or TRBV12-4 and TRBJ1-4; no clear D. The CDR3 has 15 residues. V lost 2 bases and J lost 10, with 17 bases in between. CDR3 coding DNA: TGTGCCAGCAGTTTATTCGCGGAAGTGATTGGAAAACTGTTTTTT. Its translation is CASSLFAEVIGKLFF.

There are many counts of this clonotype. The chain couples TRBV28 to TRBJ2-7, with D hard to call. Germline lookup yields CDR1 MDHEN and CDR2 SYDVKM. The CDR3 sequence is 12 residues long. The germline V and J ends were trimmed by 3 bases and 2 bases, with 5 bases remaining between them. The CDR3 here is CASSLNAYEQYF. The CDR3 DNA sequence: TGTGCCAGCAGTTTGAACGCCTACGAGCAGTACTTC.

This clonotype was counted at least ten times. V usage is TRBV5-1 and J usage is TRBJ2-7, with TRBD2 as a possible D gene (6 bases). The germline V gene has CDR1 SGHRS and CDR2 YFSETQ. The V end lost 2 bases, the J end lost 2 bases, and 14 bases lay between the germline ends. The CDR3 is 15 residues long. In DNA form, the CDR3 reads TGCGCCAGCAGCTTTTCACAGGACTATCCCTACGAGCAGTACTTC. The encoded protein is CASSFSQDYPYEQYF.

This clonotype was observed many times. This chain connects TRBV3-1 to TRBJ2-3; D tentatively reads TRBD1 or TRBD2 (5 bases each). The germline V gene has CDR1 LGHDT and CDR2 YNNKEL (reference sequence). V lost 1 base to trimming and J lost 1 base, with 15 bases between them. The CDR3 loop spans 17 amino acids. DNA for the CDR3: TGTGCCAGCAGCCAAGGCAGGGACGGGCGTCGCACAGATACGCAGTATTTT. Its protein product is CASSQGRDGRRTDTQYF.

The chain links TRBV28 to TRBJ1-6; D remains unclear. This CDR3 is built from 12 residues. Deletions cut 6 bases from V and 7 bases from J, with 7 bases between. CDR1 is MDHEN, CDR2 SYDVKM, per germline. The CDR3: CASRLSNSPLHF. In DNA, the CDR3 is TGTGCCAGCAGATTGTCAAATTCACCCCTCCACTTT.

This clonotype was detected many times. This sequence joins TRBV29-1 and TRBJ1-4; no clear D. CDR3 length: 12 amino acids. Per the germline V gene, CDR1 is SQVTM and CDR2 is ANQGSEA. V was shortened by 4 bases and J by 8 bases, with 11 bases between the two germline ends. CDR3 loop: CSVVSGGEKLFF. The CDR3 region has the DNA TGCAGCGTTGTGAGTGGAGGGGAAAAACTGTTTTTT.

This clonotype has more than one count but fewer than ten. The CDR3 DNA reads TGTGCCAGCAGCTTGGGAGGGGGAAGCTCCTACAATGAGCAGTTCTTC. Translated: CASSLGGGSSYNEQFF. This chain joins TRBV5-4 and TRBJ2-1; perhaps TRBD1 as D (6 bases). The CDR3 is made up of 16 amino acids. V was pared by 0 bases and J by 0 bases, with 10 bases between. The germline CDR1 and CDR2 sequences are SGHNT and YYREEE (reference sequence).

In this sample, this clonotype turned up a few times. The CDR3 sequence is CASSGTGTGELFF. As DNA, the CDR3 is TGTGCCAGCAGTGGGACAGGGACCGGGGAGCTGTTTTTT. The chain links TRBV2 to TRBJ2-2, with 8 nucleotides matching TRBD1. Germline V gene data show CDR1 as SNHLY and CDR2 as FYNNEI. The CDR3 covers 13 residues. V was clipped by 4 bases and J by 5 bases; unmatched bases: 0.

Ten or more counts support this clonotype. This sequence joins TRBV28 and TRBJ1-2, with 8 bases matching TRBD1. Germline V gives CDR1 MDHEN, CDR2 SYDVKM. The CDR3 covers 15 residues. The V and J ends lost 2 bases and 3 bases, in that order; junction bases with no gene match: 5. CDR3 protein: CASSLTRGRDYGYTF. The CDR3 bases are TGTGCCAGCAGTTTAACCAGGGGGCGGGACTATGGCTACACCTTC.

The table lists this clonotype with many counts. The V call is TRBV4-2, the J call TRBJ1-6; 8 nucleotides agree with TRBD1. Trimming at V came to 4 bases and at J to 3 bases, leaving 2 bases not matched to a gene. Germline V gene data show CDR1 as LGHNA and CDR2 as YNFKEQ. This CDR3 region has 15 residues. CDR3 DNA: TGTGCCAGCAGCCGTGGACAGGGCTATAATTCACCCCTCCACTTT. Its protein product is CASSRGQGYNSPLHF.

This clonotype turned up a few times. CDR3 sequence reads: CASSLLADTQYF. The CDR3 DNA reads TGTGCCAGCAGCCTCCTAGCAGATACGCAGTATTTT. The chain carries TRBV7-2 and TRBJ2-3; D uncertain. Trimming shortened V by 5 bases and J by 4 bases, and 7 bases separated the two germline ends. CDR3 length: 12 residues. Germline V gene sequence: CDR1 SGHTA, CDR2 FQGNSA.

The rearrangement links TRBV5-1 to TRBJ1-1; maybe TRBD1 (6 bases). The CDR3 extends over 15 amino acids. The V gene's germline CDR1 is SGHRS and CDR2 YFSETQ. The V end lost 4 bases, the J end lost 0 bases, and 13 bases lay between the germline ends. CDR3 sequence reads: CASSRRTDMNTEAFF. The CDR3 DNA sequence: TGCGCCAGCAGCCGCCGGACAGACATGAACACTGAAGCTTTCTTT.

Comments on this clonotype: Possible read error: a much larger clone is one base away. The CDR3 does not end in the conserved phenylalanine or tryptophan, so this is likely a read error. The CDR3 loop reads CASSLVPDTQYS. Written as DNA, the CDR3 is TGTGCCAGCAGCTTAGTGCCAGATACGCAGTATTCT. V and J are TRBV7-2 and TRBJ2-3; no clear D gene. The CDR3 sequence is 12 residues long. The V and J ends lost 1 base and 4 bases respectively, with 3 bases between them. In germline, CDR1 is SGHTA, CDR2 FQGNSA.

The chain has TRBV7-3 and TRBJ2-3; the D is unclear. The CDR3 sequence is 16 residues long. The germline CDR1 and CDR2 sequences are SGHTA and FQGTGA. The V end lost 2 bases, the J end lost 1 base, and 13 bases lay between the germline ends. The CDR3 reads CASSLRGPSGTDTQYF. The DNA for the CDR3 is TGTGCCAGCAGCTTACGCGGCCCCTCGGGCACAGATACGCAGTATTTT. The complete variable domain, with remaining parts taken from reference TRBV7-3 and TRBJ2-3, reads GAGVSQTPSNKVTEKGKYVELRCDPISGHTALYWYRQSLGQGPEFLIYFQGTGAADDSGLPNDRFFAVRPEGSVSTLKIQRTERGDSAVYLCASSLRGPSGTDTQYFGPGTRLTVL.

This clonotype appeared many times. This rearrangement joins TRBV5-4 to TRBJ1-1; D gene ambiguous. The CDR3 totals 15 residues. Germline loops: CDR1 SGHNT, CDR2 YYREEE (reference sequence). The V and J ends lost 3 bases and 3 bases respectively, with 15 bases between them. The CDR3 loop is CASSSRGAGHTEAFF. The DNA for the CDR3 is TGTGCCAGCAGCTCACGAGGCGCAGGCCACACTGAAGCTTTCTTT.

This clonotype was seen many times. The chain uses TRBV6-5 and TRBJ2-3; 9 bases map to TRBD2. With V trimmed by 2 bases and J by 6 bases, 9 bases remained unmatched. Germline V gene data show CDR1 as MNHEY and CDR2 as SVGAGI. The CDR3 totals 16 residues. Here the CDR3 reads CASSYVSGGFGDTQYF. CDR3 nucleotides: TGTGCCAGCAGTTACGTTAGCGGGGGTTTCGGGGATACGCAGTATTTT.

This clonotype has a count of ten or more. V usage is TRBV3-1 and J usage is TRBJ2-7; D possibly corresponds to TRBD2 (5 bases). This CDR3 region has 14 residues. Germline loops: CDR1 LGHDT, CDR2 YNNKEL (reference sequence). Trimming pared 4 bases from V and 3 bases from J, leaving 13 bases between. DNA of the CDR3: TGTGCCAGCAGCCCGGCAGCGGAAAACTACGAGCAGTACTTC. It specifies CASSPAAENYEQYF.

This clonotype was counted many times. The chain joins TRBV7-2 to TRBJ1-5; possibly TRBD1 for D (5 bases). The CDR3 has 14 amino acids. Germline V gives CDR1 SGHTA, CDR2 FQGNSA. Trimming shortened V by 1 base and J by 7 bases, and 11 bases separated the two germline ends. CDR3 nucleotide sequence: TGTGCCAGCAGCTTAGAAGGGGCAGGGCAGCCCCAGCATTTT. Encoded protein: CASSLEGAGQPQHF.